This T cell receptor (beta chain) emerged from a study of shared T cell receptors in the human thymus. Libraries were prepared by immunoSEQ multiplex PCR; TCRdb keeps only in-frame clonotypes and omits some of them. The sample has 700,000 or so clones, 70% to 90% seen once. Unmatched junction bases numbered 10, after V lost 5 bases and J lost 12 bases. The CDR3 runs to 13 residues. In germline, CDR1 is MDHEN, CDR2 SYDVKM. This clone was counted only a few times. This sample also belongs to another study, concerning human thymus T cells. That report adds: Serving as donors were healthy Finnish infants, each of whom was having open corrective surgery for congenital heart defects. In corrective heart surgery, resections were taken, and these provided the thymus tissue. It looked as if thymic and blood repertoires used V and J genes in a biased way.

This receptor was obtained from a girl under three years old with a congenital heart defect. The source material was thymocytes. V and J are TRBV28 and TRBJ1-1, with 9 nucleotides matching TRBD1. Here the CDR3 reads CASSAPGTGWPFF. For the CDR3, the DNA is TGTGCCAGCAGTGCCCCCGGGACAGGGTGGCCTTTCTTT.